The T cell receptor beta chain under discussion was sequenced for a study of CD4 T cells in relation to SARS-CoV-2 and coronaviruses. In the study overall: Convalescent donors were aged about 20 to 75, with median roughly 42 years. Points from the study as a whole: Pre-pandemic and post-infection samples never came from the same donor. In around 67% of donors, memory CD4+ clonotypes crossrecognized SARS-CoV-2 and at least one common cold coronavirus spike.

In regard to this clone: Antigen: not known.

The junction had 9 bases not matched to a gene; V was cut back by 1 base and J by 9 bases. The CDR3 is 15 residues long. Germline CDR1 SGHVS, CDR2 FNYEAQ. The repertoire was sequenced with immunoSEQ multiplex PCR; TCRdb's copy has only in-frame clones and lacks some. The sample contains tens of thousands of clones, around nine tenths of which appear only once. Sequenced input: memory CD4+ T cells from PBMCs. The chain has TRBV7-6 and TRBJ2-5, with TRBD1 identical over 9 bases. This TCR derives from an adult with COVID-19. The CDR3 sequence is CASSLGDRANSAQYF. The CDR3 DNA follows: TGTGCCAGCAGCTTAGGGGACAGGGCGAATTCGGCCCAGTACTTC.